A selection of T cell receptor beta chains follows, all from one sample in a study of Ad26.COV2.S vaccination and SARS-CoV-2 variants. The data were produced by immunoSEQ multiplex PCR, yet TCRdb's version contains in-frame clones alone and is incomplete. The sample has 450,000 to 550,000 clones; roughly 87% are singletons. The starting material was peripheral blood, obtained in a trial of Ad26.COV2.S vaccine versus placebo. The receptors stem from a person aged 18-65 years who received the Ad26.COV2.S COVID-19 vaccine or a placebo. The CDR3 runs from the conserved cysteine through the conserved F or W. Each record gives: J gene, CDR3 length, V gene, CDR3 protein.

>TRBJ1-4|14|TRBV19
CASRPGTSNEKLFF
>TRBJ1-2|13|TRBV28
CASSVTGESGYTF
>TRBJ2-3|15|TRBV29-1
CSVGDRGVRTDTQYF
>TRBJ2-2|15|TRBV4-1
CASSKDRKNTGELFF
>TRBJ2-7|13|TRBV3-1/TRBV3-2
CASSQGRVYEQYF
>TRBJ2-2|15|TRBV6-2/TRBV6-3
CASSGTGASRGELFF
>TRBJ2-2|12|TRBV7-9
CASQGVTGELFF
>TRBJ1-3|16|TRBV18
CASSPRDSFSGNTIYF
>TRBJ2-4|18|TRBV27
CASSGTVSGRGSKNIQYF
>TRBJ2-5|17|TRBV10-1
CASSESGLAGEGETQYF
>TRBJ1-3|13|TRBV7-9
CASSSNSGNTIYF
>TRBJ2-3|16|TRBV19
CASSPQPEISTDTQYF
>TRBJ2-1|15|TRBV18
CASSPRGTGAREQFF
>TRBJ1-6|14|TRBV29-1
CSVITGEYNSPLHF
>TRBJ1-2|14|TRBV6-5
CASQTGGTNYGYTF
>TRBJ1-4|14|TRBV7-2
CASSLAGKGEKLFF
>TRBJ2-7|14|TRBV5-1
CASSLELAGGEQYF
>TRBJ2-7|17|TRBV30
CAWSVARRGPDYYEQYF
>TRBJ2-7|11|TRBV29-1
CSAEDRGEQYF
>TRBJ2-3|15|TRBV15
CATSRDPLTSDTQYF
>TRBJ2-3|13|TRBV12-3/TRBV12-4
CASSLRQTDTQYF
>TRBJ2-7|15|TRBV11-2
CASSLVTGGSYEQYF
>TRBJ2-1|11|TRBV25-1
CASSTYNEQFF
>TRBJ1-1|15|TRBV19
CASSIFAAGPDWAFF
>TRBJ1-1|13|TRBV15
CATSREANTEAFF
>TRBJ2-5|15|TRBV30
CAWNGGQGVGETQYF
>TRBJ1-4|13|TRBV5-4
CASSSQGIRELFF
>TRBJ1-2|13|TRBV10-3
CAISGESNYGYTF
>TRBJ2-7|16|TRBV6-2/TRBV6-3
CASSYRATRRPYEQYF
>TRBJ2-1|14|TRBV5-1
CASSDRTSVNEQFF
>TRBJ2-1|15|TRBV19
CASSIGAGGYNEQFF
>TRBJ1-4|15|TRBV28
CASSRGGSIIEKLFF
>TRBJ1-5|14|TRBV6-5
CASSKRWENQPQHF
>TRBJ1-5|15|TRBV27
CASSLFGTSNQPQHF
>TRBJ2-1|14|TRBV5-1
CASIPGQGYNEQFF
>TRBJ1-1|14|TRBV13
CASSPLTLHTEAFF
>TRBJ1-4|13|TRBV5-4
CAYGTEINEKLFF
>TRBJ1-5|13|TRBV5-5
CASSNGDRWPQHF
>TRBJ2-7|14|TRBV5-5
CASSTGTGLHEQYF
>TRBJ1-2|14|TRBV27
CASRSRGTNYGYTF
>TRBJ2-3|11|TRBV30
CAWSTGNTQYF
>TRBJ2-1|15|TRBV6-4
CASSDGTSDLGEQFF
>TRBJ1-2|12|TRBV3-1/TRBV3-2
CASSHGSYGYTF
>TRBJ1-2|14|TRBV5-1
CASSFGRTNYGYTF
>TRBJ2-1|17|TRBV23-1
CASSHSLAGGPTNEQFF
>TRBJ1-2|14|TRBV7-2
CASSLYQGAGGYTF
>TRBJ2-3|15|TRBV6-5
CASSSNRRRTDTQYF
>TRBJ1-2|18|TRBV15
CATSRDYRGGQGNYGYTF
>TRBJ2-1|16|TRBV30
CAWSVLFGGSGHEQFF
>TRBJ2-1|14|TRBV10-3
CAIAPGNSYNEQFF
>TRBJ2-1|15|TRBV4-3
CASSQLLAPVNEQFF
>TRBJ2-5|15|TRBV20-1
CSASLGTGVQETQYF
>TRBJ2-7|17|TRBV19
CASSILPKGQGAYEQYF
>TRBJ1-2|15|TRBV6-2/TRBV6-3
CASSYSETGPSGYTF